Each of the 15 T cell receptor beta chains below was sequenced from the same sample in a study of neurological immune-mediated disorders. TCRdb itself ran the 5' RACE reads through MiXCR, one entry per CDR3 protein. The sample records about 46,000 distinct CDR3 sequences, roughly 2% being singletons. Sequencing input: PBMCs. Receptors were obtained from a woman aged 40 to 55 with multiple sclerosis.

This clonotype showed up many times. The chain joins TRBV5-1 to TRBJ2-7; weak D call: TRBD2 (5 bases). V lost 4 bases and J 3 bases, leaving 17 bases between the germline ends. Germline CDR1 SGHRS, CDR2 YFSETQ. This CDR3 comprises 15 residues. In DNA form, the CDR3 reads TGCGCCAGCAGCCTGAGCGGAGCGGACCTCTACGAGCAGTACTTC. Its translation is CASSLSGADLYEQYF.

This clonotype occurred many times. This chain connects TRBV4-2 to TRBJ2-3; 7 nucleotides align to TRBD2. Trimming removed 2 bases from V and 6 bases from J; junction bases left unmatched: 8. Germline values: CDR1 LGHNA, CDR2 YNFKEQ. The CDR3 covers 15 residues. Here the CDR3 reads CASSQLGAGEDTQYF. The CDR3 DNA reads as TGTGCCAGCAGCCAATTAGGCGCGGGGGAGGATACGCAGTATTTT.

Many counts were recorded for this clonotype. The chain employs TRBV11-2 and TRBJ2-7; D might be TRBD1 (6 bases). Germline V lookup: CDR1 SGHAT, CDR2 FQNNGV. Trimming pared 5 bases from V and 6 bases from J, leaving 20 bases between. The CDR3 spans 15 residues. The DNA of the CDR3 is TGTGCCAGCAGCCTATCCGGGACACCGACCGGCGAGCAGTACTTC. Protein: CASSLSGTPTGEQYF.

Ten or more counts support this clonotype. The chain couples TRBV6-5 to TRBJ2-3, with 14 bases fitting TRBD2. Trimming took 4 bases from V and 9 from J; bases not matched to a gene: 9. The CDR3 is 16 residues long. Germline CDR1 reads MNHEY; CDR2 reads SVGAGI. Written as DNA, the CDR3 is TGTGCCAGCAGTTCACCTCGACTAGCGGGGGGGCGCACGCAGTATTTT. Translated: CASSSPRLAGGRTQYF.

This clonotype appeared many times. This chain connects TRBV20-1 to TRBJ2-7; 12 nucleotides match TRBD2. CDR3 length equals 13 residues. Germline V gene lookup returns CDR1 DFQATT and CDR2 SNEGSKA (reference sequence). V dropped 6 bases and J dropped 7; count of bases not matched to a gene: 7. CDR3: CSASLAGGWEQYF. Written as DNA, the CDR3 is TGCAGTGCCAGTCTAGCGGGGGGGTGGGAGCAGTACTTC.

This clonotype was counted ten times or more. V gene TRBV5-1 combines with J gene TRBJ1-4; weak D call: TRBD1 (6 bases). Trimming stripped 4 bases from V and 2 bases from J, with 9 bases between. Germline V lookup: CDR1 SGHRS, CDR2 YFSETQ. This CDR3 comprises 14 residues. CDR3 DNA sequence: TGCGCCAGCAGCCCGGACAGTACTAATGAAAAACTGTTTTTT. It specifies CASSPDSTNEKLFF.

The sample holds many counts of this clonotype. The V and J genes are TRBV2 and TRBJ1-5, with TRBD1 matching 7 bases. The length of the CDR3 is 14 residues. CDR1 is SNHLY and CDR2 is FYNNEI in the germline V gene. The V gene end was trimmed by 7 bases and the J gene end by 4 bases; junction bases not matched to a gene: 7. The CDR3 DNA reads as TGTGCCAGCACTCTCGACAGGGTTAATCAGCCCCAGCATTTT. Translated: CASTLDRVNQPQHF.

This clonotype was observed at least ten times. The V call is TRBV12-3 or TRBV12-4, the J call TRBJ1-5, with a weak D call TRBD1 (5 bases). This CDR3 is 14 amino acids long. V dropped 4 bases and J dropped 4 bases, with 11 bases sitting between them. The CDR3 loop is CASSSMGGNQPQHF. CDR3 nucleotides: TGTGCCAGCAGTTCGATGGGGGGAAATCAGCCCCAGCATTTT.

Only a few counts were recorded for this clonotype. A much larger clone differs by one base, so this may be a read error. V usage is TRBV20-1 and J usage is TRBJ2-7; D is possibly TRBD2 (6 bases). V lost 0 bases and J lost 0, with 12 bases in between. Looked up from germline, CDR1 is DFQATT and CDR2 is SNEGSKA (reference sequence). The CDR3 is made up of 15 amino acids. Written as DNA, the CDR3 is TGCAGTGCTAGAGATGAGGACTATCCCTCCTACGAGCAGTACTTC. The encoded protein is CSARDEDYPSYEQYF.

This clonotype was found many times. The V call is TRBV20-1, the J call TRBJ2-7, with 8 positions matching TRBD1. This CDR3 contains 13 residues. Germline lookup yields CDR1 DFQATT and CDR2 SNEGSKA (reference sequence). J was trimmed by 5 bases and V by 1 base; bases with no gene match: 4. CDR3 sequence reads: CSARGRGPNEQYF. The CDR3 DNA follows: TGCAGTGCTAGAGGCAGGGGGCCCAACGAGCAGTACTTC.

The sample holds many counts of this clonotype. V usage is TRBV25-1 and J usage is TRBJ2-3; the D call may be TRBD1 or TRBD2 (5 bases each). Trimming cost V 4 bases and J 6 bases, with 11 bases left between them. Germline CDR1 is MGHDK and CDR2 is SYGVNS. The CDR3 sequence is 13 residues long. The CDR3 DNA sequence: TGTGCCAGCAGTGCTTCCGGGACGGATACGCAGTATTTT. Its protein product is CASSASGTDTQYF.

This clonotype has a count of ten or more. This chain uses TRBV20-1 with TRBJ1-1; D is unresolved. CDR1 DFQATT and CDR2 SNEGSKA come from the germline V gene (reference sequence). The CDR3 length is 13 residues. V was clipped by 0 bases and J by 1 base, with 6 bases between them. The CDR3 reads CSARDVGNTEAFF. Written as DNA, the CDR3 is TGCAGTGCTAGAGATGTTGGGAACACTGAAGCTTTCTTT.

This clonotype appeared many times. The CDR3 region is CSAGTGIPPYEQYF. The CDR3 nucleotides read TGCAGTGCGGGAACAGGGATCCCTCCCTACGAGCAGTACTTC. This chain connects TRBV20-1 to TRBJ2-7; tentatively, D is TRBD1 (6 bases). Trimming left V 6 bases short and J 2 bases short, with 17 bases between. Looked up from germline, CDR1 is DFQATT and CDR2 is SNEGSKA (reference sequence). The length of the CDR3 is 14 residues.

The sample holds many counts of this clonotype. The rearrangement joins TRBV20-1 to TRBJ1-2; D is perhaps TRBD1 (6 bases). Trimming removed 6 bases at V and 4 bases at J, with 15 bases between. This CDR3 comprises 13 residues. Per germline, CDR1 DFQATT and CDR2 SNEGSKA (reference sequence). DNA of the CDR3: TGCAGTGCCTGGTACGGGACATCCTATGGCTACACCTTC. Encoded protein: CSAWYGTSYGYTF.

This clonotype occurred many times. The chain uses TRBV5-1 and TRBJ1-3; 7 bases are a match to TRBD1. CDR3 length: 15 amino acids. Germline loops: CDR1 SGHRS, CDR2 YFSETQ. The V segment lost 4 bases and the J segment 0 bases; nucleotides outside the gene matches: 4. The DNA for the CDR3 is TGCGCCAGCAGCACAGGGGCTACCTCTGGAAACACCATATATTTT. It specifies CASSTGATSGNTIYF.